These 8 T cell receptor beta chains share one sample of origin, sequenced in a study of T cell responses to AZD1222 COVID-19 vaccine. The repertoire was sequenced with immunoSEQ multiplex PCR; TCRdb's copy has only in-frame clones and lacks some. Of about 130,000 clones listed, 89% are singletons. Sequences were derived from peripheral blood, sampled on day 0 of AZD1222 vaccination. Every receptor here comes from an adult in good health.

This chain connects TRBV12-3 or TRBV12-4 to TRBJ1-5, with D uncertain. CDR3 size: 12 residues. Trimming cost V 7 bases and J 3 bases, with 7 bases left between them. The CDR3 loop is CASKRVNQPQHF. In nucleotides, the CDR3 is TGTGCCAGCAAAAGGGTCAATCAGCCCCAGCATTTT.

The chain uses TRBV19 and TRBJ2-1; 7 nucleotides agree with TRBD1. Trimming took 6 bases from V and 12 from J; bases not matched to a gene: 11. Germline values: CDR1 LNHDA, CDR2 SQIVND (reference sequence). The CDR3 length is 13 residues. The CDR3 region has the DNA TGTGCCAGTAGCCCCAACGTAGGGGGCCGGCAGTTCTTC. Amino acid sequence: CASSPNVGGRQFF.

The chain links TRBV5-1 to TRBJ2-2; D assignment may be TRBD1 or TRBD2 (6 bases each). The ends were cut back, 1 base at V and 4 bases at J, with 14 bases in the middle. CDR3 length equals 16 residues. Per germline, CDR1 SGHRS and CDR2 YFSETQ. The CDR3 coding sequence is TGCGCCAGCAGCTTGAAGGGGGGCGGCAGCACCGGGGAGCTGTTTTTT. Translation: CASSLKGGGSTGELFF.

The chain employs TRBV5-1 and TRBJ1-3; D call uncertain. Germline CDR1 reads SGHRS; CDR2 reads YFSETQ. With 0 bases removed from V and 0 bases from J, the gap between germline ends came to 4 bases. The CDR3 covers 14 residues. In DNA, the CDR3 is TGCGCCAGCAGCTTGGACCCCTCTGGAAACACCATATATTTT. This codes for CASSLDPSGNTIYF. The full variable domain, its missing parts supplied by reference TRBV5-1 and TRBJ1-3, is KAGVTQTPRYLIKTRGQQVTLSCSPISGHRSVSWYQQTPGQGLQFLFEYFSETQRNKGNFPGRFSGRQFSNSRSEMNVSTLELGDSALYLCASSLDPSGNTIYFGEGSWLTVV.

The rearrangement uses TRBV9 and TRBJ2-1, with a tentative D call TRBD2 (6 bases). This CDR3 is built from 15 residues. The germline V gene has CDR1 SGDLS and CDR2 YYNGEE. The V end lost 0 bases, the J end lost 5 bases, and 12 bases lay between the germline ends. Written as DNA, the CDR3 is TGTGCCAGCAGCGTAGGAAATAGCGGTCACAATGAGCAGTTCTTC. Encoded protein: CASSVGNSGHNEQFF. Variable domain in full (rest from reference TRBV9 and TRBJ2-1): DSGVTQTPKHLITATGQRVTLRCSPRSGDLSVYWYQQSLDQGLQFLIQYYNGEERAKGNILERFSAQQFPDLHSELNLSSLELGDSALYFCASSVGNSGHNEQFFGPGTRLTVL.

The chain links TRBV11-2 to TRBJ2-1, with 12 bases identical to TRBD2. Germline assignment: CDR1 SGHAT and CDR2 FQNNGV. J lost 4 bases, V lost 1 base, and 5 bases had no gene match. The CDR3 loop spans 17 amino acids. CDR3: CASSLVQGLAGYNEQFF. As DNA, the CDR3 is TGTGCCAGCAGCTTAGTCCAGGGACTAGCGGGTTACAATGAGCAGTTCTTC. The whole variable domain, filled in from reference TRBV11-2 and TRBJ2-1, reads EAGVAQSPRYKIIEKRQSVAFWCNPISGHATLYWYQQILGQGPKLLIQFQNNGVVDDSQLPKDRFSAERLKGVDSTLKIQPAKLEDSAVYLCASSLVQGLAGYNEQFFGPGTRLTVL.

The chain is built from TRBV14 and TRBJ2-5; tentative D call: TRBD2 (6 bases). The CDR3 is 15 residues long. The V and J ends lost 0 bases and 3 bases respectively, with 11 bases between them. Germline V gene data show CDR1 as SGHDN and CDR2 as FVKESK. CDR3: CASSQDRTGEETQYF. The CDR3 DNA sequence: TGTGCCAGCAGCCAAGATCGAACGGGGGAAGAGACCCAGTACTTC.

The V call is TRBV5-1, the J call TRBJ1-1, with 7 bases identical to TRBD1. This CDR3 has 15 amino acids. Germline-derived CDR1 and CDR2 are SGHRS and YFSETQ. The ends lost 0 bases at V and 10 bases at J; junction bases unmatched: 12. CDR3 region: CASSLAGQNEGLAFF. CDR3 coding DNA: TGCGCCAGCAGCTTGGCGGGACAGAACGAAGGCTTAGCTTTCTTT.